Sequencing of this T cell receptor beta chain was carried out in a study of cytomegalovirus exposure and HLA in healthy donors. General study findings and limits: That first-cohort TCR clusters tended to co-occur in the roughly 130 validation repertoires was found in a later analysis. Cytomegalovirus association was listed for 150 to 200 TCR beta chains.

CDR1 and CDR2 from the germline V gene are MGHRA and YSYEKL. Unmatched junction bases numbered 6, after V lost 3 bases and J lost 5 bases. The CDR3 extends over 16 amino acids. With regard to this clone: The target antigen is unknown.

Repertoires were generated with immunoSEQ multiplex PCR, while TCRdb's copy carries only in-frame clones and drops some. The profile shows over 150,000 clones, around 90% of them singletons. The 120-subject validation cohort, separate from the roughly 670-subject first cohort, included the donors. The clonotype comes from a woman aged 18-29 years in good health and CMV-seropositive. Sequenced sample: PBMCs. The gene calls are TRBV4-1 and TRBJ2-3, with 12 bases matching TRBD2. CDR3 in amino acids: CASSHSSGGARDTQYF. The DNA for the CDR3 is TGCGCCAGCAGCCACTCTAGCGGGGGGGCCCGAGATACGCAGTATTTT.